This T cell receptor beta chain was recorded in a study of T cells in Graves' hyperthyroidism and ophthalmopathy. The germline V gene encodes CDR1 MDHEN and CDR2 SYDVKM. The CDR3 spans 15 residues. J was trimmed by 6 bases and V by 5 bases; bases with no gene match: 9. RNA transcripts served as the template for amplifying TCR beta CDR3 regions. When the TCR CDR3 underwent first-round RT-PCR, the HTBI primer set was used. TCRdb reprocessed the multiplex PCR reads via MiXCR and lists one record per CDR3 protein. Found here are roughly 180,000 distinct CDR3 sequences, approximately 9% of them singletons; the top ten hold roughly 23%.

The chain is built from TRBV28 and TRBJ2-2, with 7 bases matching TRBD2. The specimen sequenced was blood. The TCR comes from a woman under 30 with Graves' hyperthyroidism that later progressed to Graves' ophthalmopathy. The CDR3 spells CASSALGTTAGELFF. The CDR3 DNA is TGTGCCAGCAGTGCTCTAGGGACTACCGCCGGGGAGCTGTTTTTT.